Each of the 4 T cell receptor beta chains below was sequenced from the same sample in a study of cytomegalovirus exposure and HLA in healthy donors. The PCR made use of 60 Vbeta and 13 Jbeta primers. Method: immunoSEQ multiplex PCR; TCRdb's copy keeps in-frame clones and lacks some. The sample contains more than 95,000 clones, over 65% of which appear only once. The sample comprised PBMCs. These receptors all stem from a man aged 25 to 40 in good health and CMV-seropositive.

The V gene is TRBV30, the J gene TRBJ2-3, with 11 positions matching TRBD2. The CDR3 loop spans 18 amino acids. Per the germline V gene, CDR1 is GTSNPN and CDR2 is SVGIG (reference sequence). Trimming removed 4 bases from V and 2 bases from J; junction bases left unmatched: 14. For the CDR3, the DNA is TGTGCCTGGAATCAACTGGGACTAGCGGTGGGAATCACAGATACGCAGTATTTT. Protein sequence: CAWNQLGLAVGITDTQYF.

This rearrangement joins TRBV6-5 to TRBJ1-5; D is unresolved. The CDR3 sequence is 14 residues long. V was shortened by 3 bases and J by 7 bases, with 13 bases between the two germline ends. Germline values: CDR1 MNHEY, CDR2 SVGAGI. CDR3 loop: CASSYYPGGQPQHF. DNA for the CDR3: TGTGCCAGCAGTTATTATCCGGGTGGCCAGCCCCAGCATTTT.

The chain has TRBV29-1 and TRBJ1-1; D not resolved. V lost 1 base and J 0 bases, leaving 9 bases between the germline ends. The CDR3 length is 14 residues. From germline, CDR1 is SQVTM and CDR2 ANQGSEA. CDR3 nucleotides: TGCAGCGTTGAAGGCGGTGAATTGAACACTGAAGCTTTCTTT. Protein: CSVEGGELNTEAFF.

On this clone itself: Sequence at one end of the junction differs from germline and may be a read error. The rearrangement uses TRBV28 and TRBJ1-2; D unresolved. This CDR3 has 12 amino acids. Germline V lookup: CDR1 MDHEN, CDR2 SYDVKM. CDR3 loop: CAGSFGSYGYTF. CDR3 nucleotide sequence: TGTGCCGGCAGTTTTGGCAGCTATGGCTACACCTTC.